Following are 12 T cell receptor beta chains from one sample sequenced in a study of T cells during gluten challenge in celiac disease. Each cell's paired alpha and beta chains came from three nested multiplex PCRs covering all V genes. TCRdb ran MiXCR on the single-cell sequencing reads and lists one entry per CDR3 protein. This sample yields 300 to 400 distinct CDR3 sequences, of which roughly a quarter are seen a single time; 40% to 50% belongs to the top ten. Lineage-negative, tetramer-binding CD3+ CD4+ cells lacking CD45RA and CD62L but expressing integrin beta7 were gated. Source: gluten-specific CD4+ T cells sorted from blood using tetramers, taken at baseline or on day 6, 14 or 28 of gluten challenge (not recorded which). These receptors came from a female donor with celiac disease.

By share, this clonotype counts as medium-sized (0.01 to 0.1%). The rearrangement joins TRBV7-2 to TRBJ2-2; possibly TRBD1 for D (6 bases). Trimming pared 2 bases from V and 5 bases from J, leaving 18 bases between. The CDR3 loop spans 17 amino acids. Germline values: CDR1 SGHTA, CDR2 FQGNSA. The CDR3 DNA follows: TGTGCCAGCAGCTTATTCGGCAGACAGGACCCTACCGGGGAGCTGTTTTTT. Its translation: CASSLFGRQDPTGELFF.

This clonotype was observed a handful of times. The chain recombines TRBV2 with TRBJ1-2; unclear D gene. From germline, CDR1 is SNHLY and CDR2 FYNNEI. V dropped 8 bases and J dropped 5 bases, with 18 bases sitting between them. The CDR3 runs to 14 residues. CDR3 sequence: CASGRGQEQYGYTF. In DNA, the CDR3 is TGTGCCAGCGGTCGAGGGCAGGAGCAATATGGCTACACCTTC.

This clonotype has only a few counts. This chain links TRBV6-2 or TRBV6-3 with TRBJ2-5; TRBD2 matches at 10 bases. The CDR3 is 15 residues long. From germline, CDR1 is MNHEY and CDR2 SVGEGT. J was trimmed by 1 base and V by 6 bases; bases with no gene match: 5. The CDR3 spells CASSSWTSGQETQYF. The DNA of the CDR3 is TGTGCCAGCAGCTCATGGACTAGCGGCCAAGAGACCCAGTACTTC.

This clonotype was observed at least ten times. The V call is TRBV28, the J call TRBJ1-3; D call uncertain. The CDR3 loop spans 13 amino acids. CDR1 and CDR2 (germline): MDHEN, SYDVKM. V was trimmed by 3 bases and J by 8 bases, leaving 11 bases between them. The CDR3 DNA reads TGTGCCAGCAGTTTGAGGCCAGAGGACACCATATATTTT. As protein: CASSLRPEDTIYF.

This clonotype occurred many times. The chain joins TRBV20-1 to TRBJ2-7; a possible D gene is TRBD1 (5 bases). Trimming shortened V by 6 bases and J by 5 bases, and 20 bases separated the two germline ends. Germline assignment: CDR1 DFQATT and CDR2 SNEGSKA (reference sequence). The CDR3 covers 14 residues. In DNA, the CDR3 is TGCAGTGCCCCCGCCGTAGTTAGGGGCGACGAGCAGTACTTC. Encoded protein: CSAPAVVRGDEQYF.

In its sample, this clonotype was seen many times. This chain joins TRBV28 and TRBJ2-3, with 10 bases identical to TRBD2. This CDR3 is built from 17 residues. The J segment lost 2 bases and the V segment lost 4 bases, leaving 9 bases of the junction unmatched. Germline V gene data show CDR1 as MDHEN and CDR2 as SYDVKM. The CDR3 loop reads CASSWEYSGGTTDTQYF. The CDR3 coding sequence is TGTGCCAGCAGTTGGGAATATAGCGGGGGGACCACAGATACGCAGTATTTT.

This clonotype appeared many times. The CDR3 nucleotides are TGTGCCAGCAGCTTGGCCGGGACAGGGGCCTATGGCTACACCTTC. It encodes CASSLAGTGAYGYTF. The chain recombines TRBV5-6 with TRBJ1-2; 10 bases fit TRBD1. Germline V gene data show CDR1 as SGHDT and CDR2 as YYEEEE. The CDR3 is 15 residues long. V gave up 0 bases and J gave up 4 bases; unmatched junction bases: 3.

V and J are TRBV7-7 and TRBJ1-1; D not resolved. Trimming left V 5 bases short and J 5 bases short, with 12 bases between. This CDR3 region has 13 residues. Looked up from germline, CDR1 is SSHAT and CDR2 is FNYEAQ (reference sequence). The CDR3 region has the DNA TGTGCCAGCAGCCTTATTCCAGGAACTGAAGCTTTCTTT. It translates to CASSLIPGTEAFF.

V and J are TRBV14 and TRBJ2-2; TRBD1 might be the D (6 bases). From germline, CDR1 is SGHDN and CDR2 FVKESK. The CDR3 is 17 residues long. Trimming stripped 1 base from V and 1 base from J, with 13 bases between. CDR3 amino acids: CASSQGLQGWNTGELFF. The CDR3 DNA follows: TGTGCCAGCAGCCAAGGCCTACAGGGATGGAACACCGGGGAGCTGTTTTTT.

The V and J genes are TRBV19 and TRBJ1-2, with 8 nucleotides matching TRBD1. The V and J ends lost 8 bases and 6 bases, in that order; junction bases with no gene match: 14. Germline V gives CDR1 LNHDA, CDR2 SQIVND (reference sequence). The CDR3 sequence is 15 residues long. The CDR3 nucleotides are TGTGCCAGTGATTTCAGTTTTGGACAGGGAAATGGCTACACCTTC. As protein: CASDFSFGQGNGYTF.

This clonotype was recorded many times. The chain recombines TRBV7-7 with TRBJ2-3, with 11 bases matching TRBD2. The CDR3 consists of 14 residues. V shed 6 bases and J 6 bases; nucleotides not matched to a gene: 5. Germline CDR1 is SSHAT and CDR2 is FNYEAQ (reference sequence). The CDR3 sequence is CASSTLAGGDTQYF. In nucleotides, the CDR3 is TGTGCCAGCAGTACGCTAGCGGGAGGCGATACGCAGTATTTT.

This clonotype was seen once. This may come from a read error, since a much larger clone is one base off. The J gene is TRBJ2-7, the V gene TRBV29-1; 11 nucleotides line up with TRBD2. This CDR3 has 13 residues. Germline V gene lookup returns CDR1 SQVTM and CDR2 ANQGSEA. Trimming removed 8 bases from V and 6 bases from J; junction bases left unmatched: 9. The CDR3 reads CSSRLAGMGEQYF. DNA of the CDR3: TGCAGCTCCCGACTAGCGGGGATGGGCGAGCAGTACTTC.